Below, 14 T cell receptor beta chains from the same sample are listed, as sequenced in a study of blood T cell repertoires in COVID-19. Produced via immunoSEQ multiplex PCR; TCRdb's table is partial and in-frame only. This sample yields around 250,000 clones, of which around 81% are seen a single time; around 2% belongs to the top ten. The sequencing input was peripheral blood. These receptors all come from a man aged 25 to 45 who had recovered from COVID-19.

The rearrangement links TRBV7-3 to TRBJ2-2; tentatively, D is TRBD1 (5 bases). CDR3 length: 15 amino acids. V was clipped by 3 bases and J by 1 base, with 9 bases between them. Looked up from germline, CDR1 is SGHTA and CDR2 is FQGTGA. This chain's CDR3 is CASSFQQGNTGELFF. The CDR3 DNA sequence: TGTGCCAGCAGCTTTCAGCAGGGGAACACCGGGGAGCTGTTTTTT.

The chain joins TRBV4-2 to TRBJ1-2; TRBD1 matches 8 bases. Trimming at V came to 4 bases and at J to 3 bases, leaving 10 bases not matched to a gene. The germline CDR1 and CDR2 sequences are LGHNA and YNFKEQ. The length of the CDR3 is 16 residues. CDR3 DNA sequence: TGTGCCAGCAGCCTGGAGGGACAGGTTACCTACTATGGCTACACCTTC. Residues: CASSLEGQVTYYGYTF.

The chain is built from TRBV18 and TRBJ2-5, with no clear D. Per the germline V gene, CDR1 is KGHSH and CDR2 is LQKENI. Trimming pared 4 bases from V and 1 base from J, leaving 10 bases between. The CDR3 runs 14 residues. DNA of the CDR3: TGTGCCAGCTCACGGGTAAACAGCCAAGAGACCCAGTACTTC. Protein: CASSRVNSQETQYF.

The CDR3 spells CASSMDNTDTQYF. As DNA, the CDR3 is TGTGCCAGCAGCATGGACAACACAGATACGCAGTATTTT. The J gene is TRBJ2-3, the V gene TRBV27; a weak D match, TRBD1 (5 bases). Germline CDR1 MNHEY, CDR2 SMNVEV (reference sequence). CDR3 length equals 13 residues. V dropped 6 bases and J dropped 2 bases, with 9 bases sitting between them.

This clone was counted a few times. V usage is TRBV24-1 and J usage is TRBJ1-2, with D perhaps TRBD1 (6 bases). The CDR3 contains 17 residues. CDR1 is KGHDR and CDR2 is SFDVKD in the germline V gene. The ends were cut back, 2 bases at V and 6 bases at J, with 21 bases in the middle. CDR3 region: CATSDSSMAGDTDGYTF. In DNA form, the CDR3 reads TGTGCCACCAGTGATTCCAGCATGGCAGGGGATACGGATGGCTACACCTTC.

The V and J genes are TRBV9 and TRBJ1-1; D uncertain. The germline V gene has CDR1 SGDLS and CDR2 YYNGEE. CDR3 length: 14 amino acids. With 4 bases removed from V and 2 bases from J, the gap between germline ends came to 12 bases. The CDR3: CASSLRPGNTEAFF. CDR3 coding DNA: TGTGCCAGCAGCTTGCGGCCGGGAAACACTGAAGCTTTCTTT.

This rearrangement joins TRBV5-1 to TRBJ2-3, with D uncertain. V was pared by 0 bases and J by 2 bases, with 7 bases between. Per germline, CDR1 SGHRS and CDR2 YFSETQ. The CDR3 covers 14 residues. As DNA, the CDR3 is TGCGCCAGCAGCTTGGACGGTTTCACAGATACGCAGTATTTT. Its translation is CASSLDGFTDTQYF.

The chain couples TRBV3-1 (or the pseudogene TRBV3-2) to TRBJ2-1; possibly TRBD2 for D (6 bases). The CDR3 spans 14 residues. Germline CDR1 LGHDT, CDR2 YNNKEL (reference sequence). The V gene lost 0 bases and the J gene lost 5 bases, with 8 bases spanning the gap. The CDR3 here is CASSQDVADNEQFF. The CDR3 DNA sequence: TGTGCCAGCAGCCAAGACGTAGCGGACAATGAGCAGTTCTTC.

The rearrangement uses TRBV5-1 and TRBJ2-7; TRBD1 agrees at 7 bases. This CDR3 spans 15 amino acids. After removal of 7 bases from V and 0 bases from J, the junction contained 10 bases not matched to a gene. CDR1 is SGHRS and CDR2 is YFSETQ in the germline V gene. CDR3 sequence (DNA): TGCGCCAGCCCTCAATACAGGGGCCACTCCTACGAGCAGTACTTC. Translating it yields CASPQYRGHSYEQYF. The full variable domain, rest sourced from reference TRBV5-1 and TRBJ2-7, is KAGVTQTPRYLIKTRGQQVTLSCSPISGHRSVSWYQQTPGQGLQFLFEYFSETQRNKGNFPGRFSGRQFSNSRSEMNVSTLELGDSALYLCASPQYRGHSYEQYFGPGTRLTVT.

The chain joins TRBV7-8 to TRBJ2-7, with TRBD1 matching over 9 bases. The CDR3 is made up of 13 amino acids. The trim removed 5 bases at V and 5 bases at J, leaving 4 bases unmatched. The germline CDR1 and CDR2 sequences are SGHVS and FQNEAQ. In DNA form, the CDR3 reads TGTGCCAGCAGCCGAGACAGGGGGAACGAGCAGTACGTC. Protein product: CASSRDRGNEQYV.

V is TRBV28 and J is TRBJ2-1; 9 positions match TRBD1. CDR3 length: 16 residues. With V trimmed by 7 bases and J by 7 bases, 14 bases remained unmatched. CDR1 and CDR2 from the germline V gene are MDHEN and SYDVKM. The CDR3 region has the DNA TGTGCCAGCACCCGAGCGGGGACAGGGACAGGTAATGAGCAGTTCTTC. Amino acid sequence: CASTRAGTGTGNEQFF.

This chain uses TRBV28 with TRBJ1-2, with D uncertain. The CDR3 is made up of 13 amino acids. Deletions cut 7 bases from V and 6 bases from J, with 15 bases between. Germline CDR1 and CDR2: MDHEN and SYDVKM. The DNA of the CDR3 is TGTGCCAGCACCCTCGGAGGCCATAATGGCTACACCTTC. It codes for CASTLGGHNGYTF.

V is TRBV6-2 or TRBV6-3 and J is TRBJ2-3; 11 nucleotides line up with TRBD2. Germline V gene data show CDR1 as MNHEY and CDR2 as SVGEGT. V dropped 4 bases and J dropped 2; count of bases not matched to a gene: 5. CDR3 length: 16 amino acids. In DNA, the CDR3 is TGTGCCAGCAGTTGGGGACTAGCGGCCGTCACAGATACGCAGTATTTT. It yields the protein CASSWGLAAVTDTQYF.

The chain is built from TRBV11-2 and TRBJ2-5; D may be TRBD1 (6 bases). Germline CDR1 SGHAT, CDR2 FQNNGV. Trimming shortened V by 1 base and J by 2 bases, and 14 bases separated the two germline ends. CDR3 length equals 16 residues. CDR3 nucleotides: TGTGCCAGCAGCTTAGGTGCAGGGGCAAAACAAGAGACCCAGTACTTC. Its protein is CASSLGAGAKQETQYF.